These 18 T cell receptor beta chains came from one sample sequenced in a study of cytomegalovirus exposure and HLA in healthy donors. Primers for the PCR totalled 60 Vbeta and 13 Jbeta. Repertoires were generated with immunoSEQ multiplex PCR, while TCRdb's copy carries only in-frame clones and drops some. Recorded for this sample: about 170,000 clones. The source material was PBMCs. These receptors were taken from a woman between 18 and 30 years old in good health and CMV-seropositive.

The chain joins TRBV30 to TRBJ1-3; TRBD1 agrees at 9 bases. The CDR3 runs to 15 residues. J was trimmed by 6 bases and V by 5 bases; bases with no gene match: 11. Germline V gene data show CDR1 as GTSNPN and CDR2 as SVGIG (reference sequence). The chain's CDR3 is CAWSNGDRVTNTIYF. CDR3 coding DNA: TGTGCCTGGTCCAATGGGGACAGGGTGACAAACACCATATATTTT.

The chain uses TRBV6-6 and TRBJ2-4; the D gene is possibly TRBD1 (6 bases). CDR3 length: 13 amino acids. Germline lookup yields CDR1 MNHNY and CDR2 SVGAGI (reference sequence). V was cut by 7 bases and J by 9 bases, with 16 bases left in between. The CDR3 loop reads CASTHRDRGIQYF. As DNA, the CDR3 is TGTGCCAGCACCCACAGGGATCGTGGCATTCAGTACTTC.

V is TRBV2 and J is TRBJ1-2; D is unresolved. This CDR3 spans 11 amino acids. V lost 7 bases and J lost 2, with 5 bases in between. Germline V gene lookup returns CDR1 SNHLY and CDR2 FYNNEI. The CDR3 DNA sequence: TGTGCCAGCAAAGAGAACTATGGCTACACCTTC. It encodes CASKENYGYTF.

This chain connects TRBV15 to TRBJ2-2; D call uncertain. Deletions cut 5 bases from V and 4 bases from J, with 5 bases between. This CDR3 is built from 12 residues. From germline, CDR1 is LNHNV and CDR2 YYDKDF (reference sequence). The CDR3 here is CATSRITGELFF. CDR3 DNA: TGTGCCACCAGCCGTATCACCGGGGAGCTGTTTTTT.

The genes are TRBV9 and TRBJ2-7; 9 nucleotides match TRBD1. The trim removed 5 bases at V and 9 bases at J, leaving 9 bases unmatched. Germline V CDR1 and CDR2: SGDLS, YYNGEE. The CDR3 is 13 residues long. CDR3 in amino acids: CASSAGDREGQYF. CDR3 in DNA: TGTGCCAGCAGTGCCGGGGACAGGGAGGGGCAGTACTTC.

This chain connects TRBV4-1 to TRBJ2-7; the match to TRBD2 covers 7 bases. The J segment lost 5 bases and the V segment lost 1 base, leaving 2 bases of the junction unmatched. Germline V CDR1 and CDR2: MGHRA, YSYEKL. This CDR3 is built from 13 residues. In nucleotides, the CDR3 is TGCGCCAGCAGCCAAGTCGCGGGGGACGAGCAGTACTTC. Residues: CASSQVAGDEQYF.

This chain uses TRBV7-2 with TRBJ1-2; 11 bases are a match to TRBD1. The CDR3 length is 16 residues. V lost 3 bases, J lost 0 bases, and 3 bases stayed unmatched. CDR1 SGHTA and CDR2 FQGNSA come from the germline V gene. CDR3 sequence reads: CASSLRTGGANYGYTF. The DNA of the CDR3 is TGTGCCAGCAGCTTGAGGACAGGGGGCGCTAACTATGGCTACACCTTC.

The chain links TRBV7-2 to TRBJ2-5; 9 bases agree with TRBD2. Unmatched junction bases numbered 9, after V lost 0 bases and J lost 7 bases. This CDR3 contains 16 residues. Per germline, CDR1 SGHTA and CDR2 FQGNSA. The CDR3 sequence is CASSLAVLAGAGTQYF. The DNA for the CDR3 is TGTGCCAGCAGCTTAGCGGTGTTAGCGGGAGCGGGGACCCAGTACTTC.

V is TRBV6-6 and J is TRBJ1-1; D uncertain. This CDR3 comprises 14 residues. Deletions cut 0 bases from V and 1 base from J, with 6 bases between. The V gene's germline CDR1 is MNHNY and CDR2 SVGAGI (reference sequence). CDR3 loop: CASSYSRQNTEAFF. CDR3 sequence (DNA): TGTGCCAGCAGTTACTCGCGACAGAACACTGAAGCTTTCTTT.

The chain has TRBV5-1 and TRBJ2-6; possibly TRBD2 for D (6 bases). Germline assignment: CDR1 SGHRS and CDR2 YFSETQ. The length of the CDR3 is 17 residues. V was cut by 2 bases and J by 0 bases, with 12 bases left in between. CDR3 amino acids: CASSFLWRDSGANVLTF. In DNA form, the CDR3 reads TGCGCCAGCAGCTTTTTATGGCGGGACTCTGGGGCCAACGTCCTGACTTTC.

This rearrangement joins TRBV21-1 to TRBJ1-2. TRBV21-1 is reported as a pseudogene. There are 17 residues in the CDR3. The CDR3 coding sequence is TGTGCCAGCAGCGCGATGGGACTAGGTTTAGGGCTTATCGGCTACACCTTC. It specifies CASSAMGLGLGLIGYTF.

The gene calls are TRBV12-5 and TRBJ2-3, with 11 bases that match TRBD2. V gave up 2 bases and J gave up 0 bases; unmatched junction bases: 7. Looked up from germline, CDR1 is LGHNT and CDR2 is FRNRAP. The CDR3 runs to 18 residues. The CDR3, as DNA: TGTGCTAGTGGTTTGAGTCTAGCGGGAGGACCTAGCACAGATACGCAGTATTTT. Its translation is CASGLSLAGGPSTDTQYF.

This chain uses TRBV30 with TRBJ1-1; possible D gene TRBD1, 5 bases. V was clipped by 0 bases and J by 5 bases, with 10 bases between them. There are 13 residues in the CDR3. CDR1 is GTSNPN, CDR2 SVGIG, per germline (reference sequence). CDR3 residues: CAWSVGGDTEAFF. For the CDR3, the DNA is TGTGCCTGGAGTGTCGGGGGAGATACTGAAGCTTTCTTT.

The chain links TRBV4-2 to TRBJ2-1, with TRBD2 as a possible D gene (6 bases). The germline V and J ends were trimmed by 7 bases and 2 bases, with 15 bases remaining between them. The germline CDR1 and CDR2 sequences are LGHNA and YNFKEQ. The CDR3 is 15 residues long. CDR3 sequence (DNA): TGTGCCAGCACCCCGGATCAGCGGGCCTACAATGAGCAGTTCTTC. Translating gives CASTPDQRAYNEQFF.

This chain uses TRBV9 with TRBJ2-1; TRBD2 matches 10 bases. The junction had 6 bases not matched to a gene; V was cut back by 2 bases and J by 7 bases. The germline CDR1 and CDR2 sequences are SGDLS and YYNGEE. The CDR3 covers 15 residues. This CDR3 reads CASSVLAGAGNEQFF. CDR3 coding DNA: TGTGCCAGCAGCGTTCTAGCGGGAGCGGGGAATGAGCAGTTCTTC.

The chain couples TRBV15 to TRBJ2-7, with 9 bases identical to TRBD2. The J segment lost 6 bases and the V segment lost 2 bases, leaving 11 bases of the junction unmatched. The CDR3 spans 16 residues. Germline V lookup: CDR1 LNHNV, CDR2 YYDKDF (reference sequence). The CDR3, as DNA: TGTGCCACCAGCAGACTGTCTAGCGGGGCTGGGAGCGAGCAGTACTTC. This codes for CATSRLSSGAGSEQYF.

The rearrangement joins TRBV30 to TRBJ1-5; D is unclear. The germline V gene has CDR1 GTSNPN and CDR2 SVGIG (reference sequence). CDR3 length: 14 residues. Trimming took 0 bases from V and 3 from J, leaving 9 bases between them. CDR3 protein: CAWSVRGLNQPQHF. CDR3 nucleotides: TGTGCCTGGAGTGTACGAGGACTCAATCAGCCCCAGCATTTT.

The chain employs TRBV30 and TRBJ2-7, with 9 bases fitting TRBD2. The germline V gene encodes CDR1 GTSNPN and CDR2 SVGIG (reference sequence). V lost 2 bases, J lost 0 bases, and 5 bases stayed unmatched. The CDR3 is 15 residues long. CDR3 loop: CAWSRLAAYSYEQYF. The DNA of the CDR3 is TGTGCCTGGAGTAGACTAGCGGCCTACTCCTACGAGCAGTACTTC.